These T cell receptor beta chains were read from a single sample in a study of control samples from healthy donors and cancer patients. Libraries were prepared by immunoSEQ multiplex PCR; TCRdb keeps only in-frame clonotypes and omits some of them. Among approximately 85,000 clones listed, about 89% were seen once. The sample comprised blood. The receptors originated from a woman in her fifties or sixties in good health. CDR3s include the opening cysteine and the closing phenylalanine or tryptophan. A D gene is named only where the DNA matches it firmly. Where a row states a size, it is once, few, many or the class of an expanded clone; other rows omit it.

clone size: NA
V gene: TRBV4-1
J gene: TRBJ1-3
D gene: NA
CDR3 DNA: TGCGCCAGCAGCCAAGACGGCGCCAGAGTGGATTCTGGAAACACCATATATTTT
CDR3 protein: CASSQDGARVDSGNTIYF

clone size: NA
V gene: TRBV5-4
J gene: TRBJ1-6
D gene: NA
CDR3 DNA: TGTGCCAGCAGCGCCCGGACGCTTAATTCACCCCTCCACTTT
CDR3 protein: CASSARTLNSPLHF

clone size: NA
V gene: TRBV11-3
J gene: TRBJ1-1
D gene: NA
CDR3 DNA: TGTGCCAGCAGCTTAGGCGGCGGACAGTACACTGAAGCTTTCTTT
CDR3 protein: CASSLGGGQYTEAFF

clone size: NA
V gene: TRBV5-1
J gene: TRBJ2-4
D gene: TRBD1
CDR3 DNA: TGCGCCAGCAGCACCGGACAGGCCGGTTGGGCCAAAAACATTCAGTACTTC
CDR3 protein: CASSTGQAGWAKNIQYF

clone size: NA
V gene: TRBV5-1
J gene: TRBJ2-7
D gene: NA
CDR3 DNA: TGCGCCAGCAGCGTAAACAGGGAGGGGTACGAGCAGTACTTC
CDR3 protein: CASSVNREGYEQYF

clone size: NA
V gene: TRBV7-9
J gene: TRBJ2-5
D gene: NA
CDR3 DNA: TGTGCCAGCAGCTTTAGCGGTGAAGAGACCCAGTACTTC
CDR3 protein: CASSFSGEETQYF

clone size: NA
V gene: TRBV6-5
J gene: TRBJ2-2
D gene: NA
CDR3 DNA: TGTGCCAGCAGTTACGATGTCGCTACCGGGGAGCTGTTTTTT
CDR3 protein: CASSYDVATGELFF

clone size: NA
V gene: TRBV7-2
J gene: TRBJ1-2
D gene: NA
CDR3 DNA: TGTGCCAGCAGCTTTGGCAGAGAATCCTATGGCTACACCTTC
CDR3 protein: CASSFGRESYGYTF

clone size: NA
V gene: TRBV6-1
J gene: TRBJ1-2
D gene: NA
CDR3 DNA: TGTGCCAGCAGTGAAAATGGCGGGCAGTACTATGGCTACACCTTC
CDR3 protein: CASSENGGQYYGYTF

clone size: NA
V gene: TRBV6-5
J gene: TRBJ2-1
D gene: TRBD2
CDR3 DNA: TGTGCCAGCAGTTGGACTAGCGGCAATGAGCAGTTCTTC
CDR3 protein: CASSWTSGNEQFF

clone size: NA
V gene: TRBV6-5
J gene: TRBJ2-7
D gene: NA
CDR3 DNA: TGTGCCAGCAGTCCGGGACGGGTCTACGAGCAGTACTTC
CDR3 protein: CASSPGRVYEQYF

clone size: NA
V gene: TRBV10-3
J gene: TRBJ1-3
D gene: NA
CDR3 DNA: TGTGCCATCGGGCCCCAACAGGGAGCAACTGGAAACACCATATATTTT
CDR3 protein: CAIGPQQGATGNTIYF

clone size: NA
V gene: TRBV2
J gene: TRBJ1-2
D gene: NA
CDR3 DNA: TGTGCCAGCAGTGAAGGGCAGCGGTTCGGTCACGGCTACACCTTC
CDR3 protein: CASSEGQRFGHGYTF

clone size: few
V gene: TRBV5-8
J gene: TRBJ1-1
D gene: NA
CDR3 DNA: TGTGCCAGCAGCCTGGCCACGGACACTGAAGCTTTCTTT
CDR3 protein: CASSLATDTEAFF

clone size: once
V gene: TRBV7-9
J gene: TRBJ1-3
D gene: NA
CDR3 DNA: TGTGCCAGCAGCTTATGGACGGACTCTGGAAACACCATATATTTT
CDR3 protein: CASSLWTDSGNTIYF

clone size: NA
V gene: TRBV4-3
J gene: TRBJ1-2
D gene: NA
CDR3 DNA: TGCGCCAGCAGCCAAGATCGAACGCCGGGGCATGGCTACACCTTC
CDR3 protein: CASSQDRTPGHGYTF

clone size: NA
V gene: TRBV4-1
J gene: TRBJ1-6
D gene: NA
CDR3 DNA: TGCGCCAGCAGCCAGGAGCCACCTTTTTCACCCCTCCACTTT
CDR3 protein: CASSQEPPFSPLHF

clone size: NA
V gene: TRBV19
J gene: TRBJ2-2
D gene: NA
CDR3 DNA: TGTGCCAGTAGTATTCTGGCAGGGCAGAGTACCGGGGAGCTGTTTTTT
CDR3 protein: CASSILAGQSTGELFF

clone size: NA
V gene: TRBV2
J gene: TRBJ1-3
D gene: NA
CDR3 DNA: TGTGCCAGCAGCCCAGGGCCGGGACGGAGAGGGATTAGAAACACCATATATTTT
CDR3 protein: CASSPGPGRRGIRNTIYF

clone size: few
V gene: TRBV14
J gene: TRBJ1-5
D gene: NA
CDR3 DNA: TGTGCCAGCAGCCCTCAACAGGGCAGCCAGCCCCAGCATTTT
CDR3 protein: CASSPQQGSQPQHF

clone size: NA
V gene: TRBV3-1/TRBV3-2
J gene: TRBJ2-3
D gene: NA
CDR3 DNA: TGTGCCAGCAGCCAAGCGGGGGGCCGGACAGATACGCAGTATTTT
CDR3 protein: CASSQAGGRTDTQYF

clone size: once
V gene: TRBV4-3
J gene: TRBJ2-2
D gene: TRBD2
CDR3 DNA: TGCGCCAACAGCCAAGTATTAGGACTAGTGAACACCGGGGAGCTGTTTTTT
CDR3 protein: CANSQVLGLVNTGELFF